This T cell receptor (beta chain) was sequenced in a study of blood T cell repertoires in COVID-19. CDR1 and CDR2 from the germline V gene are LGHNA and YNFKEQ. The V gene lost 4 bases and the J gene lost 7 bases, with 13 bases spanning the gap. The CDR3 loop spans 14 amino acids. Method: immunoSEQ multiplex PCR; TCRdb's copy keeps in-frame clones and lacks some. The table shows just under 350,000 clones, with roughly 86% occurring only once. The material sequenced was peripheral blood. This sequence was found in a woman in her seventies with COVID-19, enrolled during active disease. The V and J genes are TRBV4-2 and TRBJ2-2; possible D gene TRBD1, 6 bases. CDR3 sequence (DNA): TGTGCCAGCAGCCGCAGGGGCGGAAACGGGGAGCTGTTTTTT. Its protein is CASSRRGGNGELFF.